This T cell receptor (beta chain) was found in a study of Tregs in tolerant kidney transplant recipients. Data came from immunoSEQ multiplex PCR; TCRdb stores just in-frame clones and leaves some out. The table records 50,000 or so clones, 90% to 95% of them present only once. The nonmyeloablative bone marrow transplants came from related graft donors, with transient mixed chimerism. V trimming: 0 bases; J trimming: 7 bases; junction bases outside the gene matches: 6. Germline V gene data show CDR1 as SGDLS and CDR2 as YYNGEE. This CDR3 spans 14 amino acids. The TCR was taken from a human patient who received a combined kidney and bone marrow transplant. The T cells may partly be graft donor cells. This material consisted of CD8+ T cells from blood (PBMCs), taken 24 months after the transplant. The chain couples TRBV9 to TRBJ2-5; 7 nucleotides align to TRBD2. The chain's CDR3 is CASSVGPGTMTQYF. As DNA, the CDR3 is TGTGCCAGCAGCGTAGGTCCAGGGACTATGACCCAGTACTTC. Filled out from reference TRBV9 and TRBJ2-5, the complete variable domain reads DSGVTQTPKHLITATGQRVTLRCSPRSGDLSVYWYQQSLDQGLQFLIQYYNGEERAKGNILERFSAQQFPDLHSELNLSSLELGDSALYFCASSVGPGTMTQYFGPGTRLLVL.